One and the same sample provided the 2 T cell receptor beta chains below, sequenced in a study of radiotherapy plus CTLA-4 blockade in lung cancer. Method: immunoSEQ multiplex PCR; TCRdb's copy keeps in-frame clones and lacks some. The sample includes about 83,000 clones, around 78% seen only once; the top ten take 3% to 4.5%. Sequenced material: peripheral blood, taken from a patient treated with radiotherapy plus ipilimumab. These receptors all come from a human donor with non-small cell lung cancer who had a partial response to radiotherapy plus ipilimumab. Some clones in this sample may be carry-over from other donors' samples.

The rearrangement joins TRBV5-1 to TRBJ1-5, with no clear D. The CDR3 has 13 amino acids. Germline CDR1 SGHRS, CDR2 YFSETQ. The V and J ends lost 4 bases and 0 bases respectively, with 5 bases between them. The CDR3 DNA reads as TGCGCCAGCAGCCAGGATAGCAATCAGCCCCAGCATTTT. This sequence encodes CASSQDSNQPQHF.

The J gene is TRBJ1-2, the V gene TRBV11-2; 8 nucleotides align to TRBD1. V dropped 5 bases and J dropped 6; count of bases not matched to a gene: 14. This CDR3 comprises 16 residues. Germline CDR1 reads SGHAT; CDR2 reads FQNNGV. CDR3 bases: TGTGCCAGCAGCCTAACTGGACAGGGTAGGGCTAATGGCTACACCTTC. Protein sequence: CASSLTGQGRANGYTF.